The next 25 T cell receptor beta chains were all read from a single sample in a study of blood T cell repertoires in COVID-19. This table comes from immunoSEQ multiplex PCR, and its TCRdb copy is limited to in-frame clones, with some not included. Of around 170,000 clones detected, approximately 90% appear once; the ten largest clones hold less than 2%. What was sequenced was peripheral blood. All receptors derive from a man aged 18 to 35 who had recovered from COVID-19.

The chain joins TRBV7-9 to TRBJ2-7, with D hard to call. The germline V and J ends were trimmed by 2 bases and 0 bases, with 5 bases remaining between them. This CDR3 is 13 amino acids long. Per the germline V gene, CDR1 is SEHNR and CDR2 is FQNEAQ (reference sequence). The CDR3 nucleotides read TGTGCCAGCAGCTTAAGCGTCTCCTACGAGCAGTACTTC. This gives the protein CASSLSVSYEQYF.

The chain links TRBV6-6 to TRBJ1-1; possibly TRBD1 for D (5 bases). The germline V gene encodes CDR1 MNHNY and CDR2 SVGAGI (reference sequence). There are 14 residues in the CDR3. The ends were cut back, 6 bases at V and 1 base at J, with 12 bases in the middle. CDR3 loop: CASSDGHQNTEAFF. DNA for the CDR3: TGTGCCAGCAGCGACGGACATCAGAACACTGAAGCTTTCTTT.

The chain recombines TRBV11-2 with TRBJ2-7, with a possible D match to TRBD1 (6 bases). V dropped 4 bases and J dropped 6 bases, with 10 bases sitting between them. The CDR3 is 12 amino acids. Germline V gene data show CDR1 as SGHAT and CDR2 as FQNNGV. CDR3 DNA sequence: TGTGCCAGCAGCTCGCTGGGGGCCGAGCAGTACTTC. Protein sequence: CASSSLGAEQYF.

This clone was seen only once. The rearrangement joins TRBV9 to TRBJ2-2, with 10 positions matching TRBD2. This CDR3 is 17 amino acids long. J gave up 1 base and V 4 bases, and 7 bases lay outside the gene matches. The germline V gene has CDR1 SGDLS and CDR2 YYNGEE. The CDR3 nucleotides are TGTGCCAGCAGCCAAAAAAGGACTAGCGGGAACACCGGGGAGCTGTTTTTT. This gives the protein CASSQKRTSGNTGELFF.

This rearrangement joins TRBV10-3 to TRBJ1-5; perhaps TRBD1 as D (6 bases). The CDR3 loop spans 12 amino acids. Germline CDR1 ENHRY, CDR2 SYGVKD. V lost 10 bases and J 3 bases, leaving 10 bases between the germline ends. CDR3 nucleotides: TGTGCCACCAGGGACAACAATCAGCCCCAGCATTTT. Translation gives CATRDNNQPQHF.

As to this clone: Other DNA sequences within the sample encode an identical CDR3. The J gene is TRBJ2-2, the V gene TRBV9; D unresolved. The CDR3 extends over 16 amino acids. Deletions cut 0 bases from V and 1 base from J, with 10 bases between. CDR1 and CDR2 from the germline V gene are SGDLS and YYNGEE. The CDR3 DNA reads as TGTGCCAGCAGCGTAGCTCCGGGTGGGAACACCGGGGAGCTGTTTTTT. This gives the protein CASSVAPGGNTGELFF.

CDR3: CASSSPLGGGGYEQYF. Written as DNA, the CDR3 is TGTGCCAGCAGCTCGCCGCTCGGGGGTGGCGGGTACGAGCAGTACTTC. The J gene is TRBJ2-7, the V gene TRBV7-9, with D possibly matching TRBD2 (6 bases). The V end was cut by 4 bases, the J end by 4 bases, with 20 bases between. The length of the CDR3 is 16 residues. Germline-derived CDR1 and CDR2 are SEHNR and FQNEAQ (reference sequence).

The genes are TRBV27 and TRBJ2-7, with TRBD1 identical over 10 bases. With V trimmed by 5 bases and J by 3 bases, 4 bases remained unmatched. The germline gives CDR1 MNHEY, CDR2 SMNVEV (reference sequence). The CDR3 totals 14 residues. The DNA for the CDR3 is TGTGCCAGCAGTCTCCGGGACAGGGGCTACGAGCAGTACTTC. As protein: CASSLRDRGYEQYF.

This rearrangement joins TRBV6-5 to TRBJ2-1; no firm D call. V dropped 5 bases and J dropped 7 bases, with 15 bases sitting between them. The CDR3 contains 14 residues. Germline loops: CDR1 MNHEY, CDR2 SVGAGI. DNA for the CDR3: TGTGCCAGCAGTCCGTCCTTTGCGAGGAATGAGCAGTTCTTC. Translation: CASSPSFARNEQFF.

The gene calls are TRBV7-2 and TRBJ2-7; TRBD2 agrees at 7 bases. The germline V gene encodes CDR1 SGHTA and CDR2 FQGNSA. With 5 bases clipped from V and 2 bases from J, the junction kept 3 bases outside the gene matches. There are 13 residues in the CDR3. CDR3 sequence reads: CASSTSATYEQYF. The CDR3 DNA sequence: TGTGCCAGCAGCACTAGCGCGACCTACGAGCAGTACTTC.

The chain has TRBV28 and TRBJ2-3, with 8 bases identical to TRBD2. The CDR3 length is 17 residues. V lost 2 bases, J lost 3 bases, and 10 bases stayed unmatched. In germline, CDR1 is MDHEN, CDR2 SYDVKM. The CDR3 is CASSLTTTGTRTDTQYF. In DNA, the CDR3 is TGTGCCAGCAGTTTAACCACGACCGGGACTAGAACAGATACGCAGTATTTT. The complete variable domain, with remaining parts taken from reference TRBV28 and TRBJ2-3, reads DVKVTQSSRYLVKRTGEKVFLECVQDMDHENMFWYRQDPGLGLRLIYFSYDVKMKEKGDIPEGYSVSREKKERFSLILESASTNQTSMYLCASSLTTTGTRTDTQYFGPGTRLTVL.

The CDR3 loop is CASSLHPGDEQYF. In DNA form, the CDR3 reads TGTGCCAGCAGTTTACACCCGGGGGACGAGCAGTACTTC. The rearrangement uses TRBV12-3 or TRBV12-4 and TRBJ2-7; D is possibly TRBD2 (6 bases). The CDR3 spans 13 residues. V was cut by 2 bases and J by 5 bases, with 10 bases left in between.

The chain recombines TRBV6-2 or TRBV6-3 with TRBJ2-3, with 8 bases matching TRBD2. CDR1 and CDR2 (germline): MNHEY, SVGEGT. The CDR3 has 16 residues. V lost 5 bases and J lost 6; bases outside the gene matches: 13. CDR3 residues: CASSHLLAGPEDTQYF. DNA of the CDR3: TGTGCCAGCAGTCATCTTCTAGCGGGTCCCGAGGATACGCAGTATTTT.

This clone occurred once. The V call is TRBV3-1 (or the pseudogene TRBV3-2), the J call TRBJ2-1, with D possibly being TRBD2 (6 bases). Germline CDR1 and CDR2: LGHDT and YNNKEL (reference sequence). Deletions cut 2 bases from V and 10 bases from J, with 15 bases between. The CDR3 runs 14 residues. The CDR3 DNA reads TGTGCCAGCAGCCAATACTACGCAGCGGGCGAGCAGTTCTTC. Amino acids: CASSQYYAAGEQFF.

DNA of the CDR3: TGTGCCAGCAGCGAGACTAGCGGGACGGGTGATACGCAGTATTTT. Amino acids: CASSETSGTGDTQYF. This chain uses TRBV9 with TRBJ2-3; TRBD2 agrees at 11 bases. The CDR3 has 15 amino acids. V was clipped by 3 bases and J by 6 bases; unmatched bases: 6. The germline CDR1 and CDR2 sequences are SGDLS and YYNGEE.

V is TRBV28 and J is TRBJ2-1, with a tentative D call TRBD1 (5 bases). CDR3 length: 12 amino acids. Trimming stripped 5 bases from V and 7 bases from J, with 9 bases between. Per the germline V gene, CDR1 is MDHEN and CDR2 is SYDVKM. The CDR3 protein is CASSQRGNEQFF. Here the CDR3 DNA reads TGTGCCAGCAGTCAAAGGGGTAATGAGCAGTTCTTC.

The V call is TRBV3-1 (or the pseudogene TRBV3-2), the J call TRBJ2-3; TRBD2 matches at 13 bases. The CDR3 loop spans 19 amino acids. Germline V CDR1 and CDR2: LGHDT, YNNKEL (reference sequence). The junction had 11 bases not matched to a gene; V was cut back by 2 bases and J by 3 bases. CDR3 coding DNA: TGTGCCAGCAGCCAACTTACTAGCGGGAGGGCCCTGGGGACAGATACGCAGTATTTT. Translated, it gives CASSQLTSGRALGTDTQYF.

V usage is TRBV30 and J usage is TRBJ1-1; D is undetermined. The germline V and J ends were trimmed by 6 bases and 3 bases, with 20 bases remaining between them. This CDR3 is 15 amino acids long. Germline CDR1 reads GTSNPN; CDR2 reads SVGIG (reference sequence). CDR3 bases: TGTGCCTGCCCGAAGAACGGGGTGACGGACACTGAAGCTTTCTTT. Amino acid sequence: CACPKNGVTDTEAFF. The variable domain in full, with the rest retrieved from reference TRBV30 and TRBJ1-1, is SQTIHQWPATLVQPVGSPLSLECTVEGTSNPNLYWYRQAAGRGLQLLFYSVGIGQISSEVPQNLSASRPQDRQFILSSKKLLLSDSGFYLCACPKNGVTDTEAFFGQGTRLTVV.

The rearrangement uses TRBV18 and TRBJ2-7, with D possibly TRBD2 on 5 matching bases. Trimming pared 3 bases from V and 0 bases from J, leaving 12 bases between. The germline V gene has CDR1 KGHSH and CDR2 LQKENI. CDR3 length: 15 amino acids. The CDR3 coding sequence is TGTGCCAGCTCACCGGATCCGAGCGGCTCCTACGAGCAGTACTTC. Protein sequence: CASSPDPSGSYEQYF.

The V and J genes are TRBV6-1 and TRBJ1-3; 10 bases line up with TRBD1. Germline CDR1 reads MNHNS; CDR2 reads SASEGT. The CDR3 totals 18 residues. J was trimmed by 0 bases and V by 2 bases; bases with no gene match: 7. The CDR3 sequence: CASSERDRGFLSGNTIYF. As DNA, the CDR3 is TGTGCCAGCAGTGAACGGGACAGGGGCTTTCTCTCTGGAAACACCATATATTTT.

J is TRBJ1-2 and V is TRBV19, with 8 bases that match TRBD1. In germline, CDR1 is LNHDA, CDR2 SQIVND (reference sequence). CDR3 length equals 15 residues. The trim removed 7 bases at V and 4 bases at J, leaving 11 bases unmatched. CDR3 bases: TGTGCCAGTACCCCCTTAGACAGGGGCGGCTATGGCTACACCTTC. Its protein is CASTPLDRGGYGYTF. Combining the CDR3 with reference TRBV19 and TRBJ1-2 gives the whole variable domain DGGITQSPKYLFRKEGQNVTLSCEQNLNHDAMYWYRQDPGQGLRLIYYSQIVNDFQKGDIAEGYSVSREKKESFPLTVTSAQKNPTAFYLCASTPLDRGGYGYTFGSGTRLTVV.

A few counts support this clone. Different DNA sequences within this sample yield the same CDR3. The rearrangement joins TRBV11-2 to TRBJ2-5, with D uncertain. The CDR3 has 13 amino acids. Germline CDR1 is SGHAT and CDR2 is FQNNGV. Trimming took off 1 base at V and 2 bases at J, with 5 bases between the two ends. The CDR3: CASSLGTQETQYF. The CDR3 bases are TGTGCCAGCAGCTTAGGCACACAAGAGACCCAGTACTTC.

CDR3 residues: CAWSLTNPRRGNNQPQHF. The CDR3 DNA follows: TGTGCCTGGAGTTTAACTAACCCCCGGAGGGGAAATAACCAGCCCCAGCATTTT. This chain connects TRBV30 to TRBJ1-5; D might be TRBD1 (5 bases). Germline CDR1 reads GTSNPN; CDR2 reads SVGIG (reference sequence). This CDR3 contains 18 residues. The ends were cut back, 2 bases at V and 7 bases at J, with 27 bases in the middle.

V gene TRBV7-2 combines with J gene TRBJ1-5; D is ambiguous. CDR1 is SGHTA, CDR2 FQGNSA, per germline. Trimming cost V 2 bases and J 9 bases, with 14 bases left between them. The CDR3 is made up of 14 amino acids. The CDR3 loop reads CASSLKLWARPQHF. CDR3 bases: TGTGCCAGCAGCTTAAAGTTGTGGGCGCGGCCCCAGCATTTT.

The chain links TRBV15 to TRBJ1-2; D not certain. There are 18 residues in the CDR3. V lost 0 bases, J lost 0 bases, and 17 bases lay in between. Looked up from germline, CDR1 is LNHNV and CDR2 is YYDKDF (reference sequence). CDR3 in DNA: TGTGCCACCAGCAGAGACATATTCGACGGGGTAACTAACTATGGCTACACCTTC. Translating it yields CATSRDIFDGVTNYGYTF. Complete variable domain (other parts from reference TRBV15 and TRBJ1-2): DAMVIQNPRYQVTQFGKPVTLSCSQTLNHNVMYWYQQKSSQAPKLLFHYYDKDFNNEADTPDNFQSRRPNTSFCFLDIRSPGLGDTAMYLCATSRDIFDGVTNYGYTFGSGTRLTVV.